These 6 T cell receptor beta chains were sequenced from one sample in a study of response to subunit inactivated influenza vaccine. Using its own MiXCR run on the RT-PCR reads, TCRdb lists one record per CDR3 protein. The repertoire holds a few hundred thousand distinct CDR3 sequences, about 14% seen once, with approximately 10% in the top ten. The sequencing here drew on PBMCs from blood, taken approximately 12 days after vaccination. These receptors all stem from a man between 50 and 59 years old who received an inactivated influenza vaccine.

The chain is built from TRBV11-2 and TRBJ2-5; D is uncertain. The V end was cut by 1 base, the J end by 4 bases, with 22 bases between. The CDR3 consists of 18 residues. Germline loops: CDR1 SGHAT, CDR2 FQNNGV. The CDR3 bases are TGTGCCAGCAGCTTAGTCCCCCTCACCCCTATGTCTGGAGAGACCCAGTACTTC. This sequence encodes CASSLVPLTPMSGETQYF.

The gene calls are TRBV5-1 and TRBJ2-7, with D perhaps TRBD1 (6 bases). The CDR3 sequence is 14 residues long. The V end lost 0 bases, the J end lost 2 bases, and 9 bases lay between the germline ends. Germline CDR1 SGHRS, CDR2 YFSETQ. CDR3 DNA sequence: TGCGCCAGCAGCTTGGGGTCAGGGGCCTACGAGCAGTACTTC. This gives the protein CASSLGSGAYEQYF.

This clonotype was counted only a few times. The chain employs TRBV9 and TRBJ2-1; 7 bases fit TRBD2. J gave up 4 bases and V 2 bases, and 9 bases lay outside the gene matches. In germline, CDR1 is SGDLS, CDR2 YYNGEE. CDR3 length equals 16 residues. Written as DNA, the CDR3 is TGTGCCAGCAGCGTCGGGCAAGCGGGACCATACAATGAGCAGTTCTTC. Protein sequence: CASSVGQAGPYNEQFF.

V and J are TRBV18 and TRBJ2-1; 13 nucleotides line up with TRBD2. From germline, CDR1 is KGHSH and CDR2 LQKENI. With V trimmed by 2 bases and J by 5 bases, 9 bases remained unmatched. The length of the CDR3 is 18 residues. CDR3 in DNA: TGTGCCAGCTCACCAACAGTGAAGACTAGCGGGGGGAACAATGAGCAGTTCTTC. Its protein is CASSPTVKTSGGNNEQFF.

In this sample, this clonotype turned up many times. The chain employs TRBV20-1 and TRBJ2-1; 9 bases line up with TRBD1. The germline V gene has CDR1 DFQATT and CDR2 SNEGSKA (reference sequence). This CDR3 is 17 amino acids long. The V and J ends lost 5 bases and 5 bases, in that order; junction bases with no gene match: 16. The CDR3 loop is CSALPGTGRGRNNEQFF. CDR3 nucleotide sequence: TGCAGTGCTTTACCCGGGACAGGGAGGGGCAGAAACAATGAGCAGTTCTTC.

This clonotype was found a few times. This sequence joins TRBV18 and TRBJ1-2; no clear D. The CDR3 is 13 residues long. V gave up 0 bases and J gave up 6 bases, with 8 bases separating them. Germline assignment: CDR1 KGHSH and CDR2 LQKENI. CDR3 loop: CASSPPGVNGYTF. The CDR3 coding sequence is TGTGCCAGCTCACCACCCGGGGTGAATGGCTACACCTTC.